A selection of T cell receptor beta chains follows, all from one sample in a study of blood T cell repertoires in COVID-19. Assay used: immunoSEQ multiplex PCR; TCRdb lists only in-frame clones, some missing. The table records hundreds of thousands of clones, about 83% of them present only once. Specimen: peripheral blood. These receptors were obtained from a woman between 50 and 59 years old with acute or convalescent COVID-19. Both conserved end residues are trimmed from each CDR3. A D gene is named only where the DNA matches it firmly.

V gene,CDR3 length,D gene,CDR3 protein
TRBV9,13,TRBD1,ASSVAPGQGEKLF
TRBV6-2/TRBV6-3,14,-,ASSPLSRGLQETQY
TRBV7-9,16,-,ASPSQRPAGAPNCEQY
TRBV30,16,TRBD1,AWSVVIGGAVGTEKLF
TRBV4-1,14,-,ASSQDRGIPASPLH
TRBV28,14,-,ASCPPGRGSYNEQF
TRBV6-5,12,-,ASSPRARNTEAF
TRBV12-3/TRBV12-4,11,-,ASSPDFYTEAF
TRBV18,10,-,ASSPIESEQY
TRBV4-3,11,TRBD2,ASSQTLAGEQF
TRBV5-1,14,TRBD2,ASSYSGGARTDTQY
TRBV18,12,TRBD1,ASSEGQGRSGYT
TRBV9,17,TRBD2,ASSVVGLAGGRDYNEQF
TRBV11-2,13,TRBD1,ASSSQGGAYDTIY
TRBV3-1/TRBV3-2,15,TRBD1,ASGPSPGQGPYNEQF
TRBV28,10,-,ASSPPTRPQH
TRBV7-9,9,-,ASRQGETQY
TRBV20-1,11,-,SASVGGNQPQH
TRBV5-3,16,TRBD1,ARSSSPEGGAGLTEAF
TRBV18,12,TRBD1,ASSPLTGEQPQH
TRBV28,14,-,ASSSLAQGSREKLF
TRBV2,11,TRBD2,ATRGGGTDTQY
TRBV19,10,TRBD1,ASSVNRGGYT
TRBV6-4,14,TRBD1,ASREAGTGATGELF
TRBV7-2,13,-,ASSFGQGVQETQY
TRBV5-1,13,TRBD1,ASRPQGTNTGELF
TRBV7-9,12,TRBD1,ASSSAGGRSPLH
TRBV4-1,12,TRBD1,ASSRGQGRYEQY
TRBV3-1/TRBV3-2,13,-,ASSQDQTGNQPQH
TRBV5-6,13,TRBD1,ASSRLQGVNQPQH
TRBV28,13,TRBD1,ASSMGQLSGNTIY
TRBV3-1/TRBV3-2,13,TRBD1,ASSLRQGFFGELF
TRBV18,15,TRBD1,ASSPGTGYSGANVLT
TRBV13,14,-,ASSPALAGSTDTQY
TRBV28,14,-,ASSSPGLYGANVLT
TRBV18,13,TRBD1,ASSDKDRADSPLH
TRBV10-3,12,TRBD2,AIMASGSTDTQY
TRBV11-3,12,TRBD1,ASPRDRVLGEQY
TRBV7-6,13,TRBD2,ASSRGNSGVHEQY
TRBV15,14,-,ATSRDMTTSGETQY
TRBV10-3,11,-,ATEQGGSDTQY
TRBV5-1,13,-,ASSLDGGWTGELF
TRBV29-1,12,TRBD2,SVDVTSGTDEQF
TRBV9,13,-,ASSVGGFGDQPQH
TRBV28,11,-,ASKSELSYEQY
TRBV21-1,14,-,ASREGGSSYNSPLH
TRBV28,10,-,ASSLGVHEQY
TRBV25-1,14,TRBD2,ASSALTSGYTDTQY
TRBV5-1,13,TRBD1,ASSDGQGTQETQY
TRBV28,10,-,AIGTGPETQY
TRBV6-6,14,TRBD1,ASSYGRQGVRNEQY
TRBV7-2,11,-,ASSSTVNTEAF
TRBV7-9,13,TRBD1,ASSFGDRVNTEAF
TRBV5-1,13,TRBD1,ASSPGQGVMNEQY
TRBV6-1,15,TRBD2,ASSGGLAGGTTGELF